The clone carrying this TCR beta chain was seen a few times. As yet, its antigen is unknown. Using its own MiXCR run on the RACE reads, TCRdb lists one record per CDR3 protein. The sample comprises just over 80,000 distinct CDR3 sequences, around a tenth of which are singletons, and around 4.5% rests with the top ten. This CDR3 region has 14 residues. Time point: patch test 1, 2 weeks after DPC sensitization. The treatment: therapeutic diphenylcyclopropenone sensitization with weekly scalp DPC. Whole blood that had not been fractionated was the source of extracted total RNA. This sample is part of a study of human T cells and chemical hapten exposure. Whole-study context: Mainly, slight library volume differences in the pool made TCR yields vary.

General observations from the study: Controls formed significantly fewer large CDR3 similarity clusters than expanded TCRs did. The number of TCRs over 1 in 1000 frequency stayed unchanged after DPC.

The source was whole blood, collected in connection with sensitization to the hapten diphenylcyclopropenone (DPC). V and J are TRBV21-1 and TRBJ1-1. TRBV21-1 is a pseudogene. The receptor was isolated from a woman aged 50 to 65 with alopecia areata. Some clones in this sample may be carry-over from other donors' samples. This CDR3 reads CASSKGERDTEAFF. The DNA for the CDR3 is TGTGCCAGCAGCAAAGGGGAGCGGGACACTGAAGCTTTCTTT.